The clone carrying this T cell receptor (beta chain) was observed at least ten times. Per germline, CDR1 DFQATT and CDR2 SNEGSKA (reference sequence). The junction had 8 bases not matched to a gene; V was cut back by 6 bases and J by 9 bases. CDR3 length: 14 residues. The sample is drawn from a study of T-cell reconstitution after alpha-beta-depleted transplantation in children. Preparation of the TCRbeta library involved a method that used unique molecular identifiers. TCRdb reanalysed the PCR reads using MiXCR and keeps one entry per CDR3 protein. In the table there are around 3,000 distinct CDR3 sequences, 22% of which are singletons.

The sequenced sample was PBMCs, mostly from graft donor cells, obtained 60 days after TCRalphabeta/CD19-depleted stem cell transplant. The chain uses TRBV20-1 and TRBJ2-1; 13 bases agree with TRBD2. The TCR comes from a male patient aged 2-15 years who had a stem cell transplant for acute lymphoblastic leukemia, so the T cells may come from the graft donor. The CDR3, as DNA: TGCAGTGCCCCATCCGGGACTAGCGGGATTGAGCAGTTCTTC. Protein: CSAPSGTSGIEQFF.